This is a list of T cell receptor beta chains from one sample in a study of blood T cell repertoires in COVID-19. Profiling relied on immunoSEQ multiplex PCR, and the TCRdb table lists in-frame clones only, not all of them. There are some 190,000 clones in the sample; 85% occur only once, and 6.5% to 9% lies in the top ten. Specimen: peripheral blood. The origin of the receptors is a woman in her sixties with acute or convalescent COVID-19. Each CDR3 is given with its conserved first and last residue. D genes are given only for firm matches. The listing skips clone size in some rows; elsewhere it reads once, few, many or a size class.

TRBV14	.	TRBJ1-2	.	CASSPYQDSFNYGYTF	TGTGCCAGCAGCCCTTATCAGGACAGTTTCAACTATGGCTACACCTTC
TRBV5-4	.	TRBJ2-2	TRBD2	CASSRDYNTGELFF	TGTGCCAGCAGCCGGGACTACAACACCGGGGAGCTGTTTTTT
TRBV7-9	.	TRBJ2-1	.	CASSLALGSGSYNEQFF	TGTGCCAGCAGCTTAGCCCTCGGGAGTGGGAGCTACAATGAGCAGTTCTTC
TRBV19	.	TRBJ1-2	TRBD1	CASSPTGTGKGYTF	TGTGCCAGTAGTCCAACCGGGACAGGGAAGGGCTACACCTTC
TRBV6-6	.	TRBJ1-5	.	CASRESGGGQPQHF	TGTGCCAGCAGGGAGTCGGGGGGCGGTCAGCCCCAGCATTTT
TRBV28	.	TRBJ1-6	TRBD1	CASSYLGDRVHSPLHF	TGTGCCAGCAGTTACTTGGGAGACAGGGTCCATTCACCCCTCCACTTT
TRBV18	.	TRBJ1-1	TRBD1	CASSPSGTGFAEAFF	TGTGCCAGCTCACCCAGTGGGACAGGGTTCGCTGAAGCTTTCTTT
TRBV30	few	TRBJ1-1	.	CAWNHPTGRAFF	TGTGCCTGGAATCATCCTACAGGGAGAGCTTTCTTT
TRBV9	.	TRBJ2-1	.	CASSEGAQFNEQFF	TGTGCCAGCAGCGAAGGGGCGCAGTTCAATGAGCAGTTCTTC
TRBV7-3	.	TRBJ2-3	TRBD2	CASSPLAGVTTDTQYF	TGTGCCAGCAGCCCCCTAGCGGGAGTTACCACAGATACGCAGTATTTT
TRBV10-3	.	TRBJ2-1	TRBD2	CAISGGIARNEQFF	TGTGCCATCAGCGGGGGGATAGCACGGAATGAGCAGTTCTTC
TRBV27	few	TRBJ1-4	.	CASSLSGATNEKLFF	TGTGCCAGCAGTTTATCAGGGGCAACTAATGAAAAACTGTTTTTT
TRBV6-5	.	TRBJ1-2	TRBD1	CASSRDRIVYGYTF	TGTGCCAGCAGCCGGGACAGAATCGTATATGGCTACACCTTC
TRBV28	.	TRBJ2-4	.	CASSFAQGARDPQVADF	.
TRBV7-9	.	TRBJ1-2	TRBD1	CASSLVGTGGFYGYTF	TGTGCCAGCAGCTTAGTTGGGACAGGGGGCTTTTATGGCTACACCTTC
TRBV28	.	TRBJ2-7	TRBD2	CASSLRATSGVYEQYF	TGTGCCAGCAGTTTAAGAGCGACTAGCGGGGTGTACGAGCAGTACTTC
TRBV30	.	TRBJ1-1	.	CAWSGQMNTEAFF	TGTGCCTGGAGTGGTCAGATGAACACTGAAGCTTTCTTT
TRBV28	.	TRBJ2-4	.	CASSSPGQSRAKNIQYF	TGTGCCAGCAGTTCCCCTGGACAGAGCCGAGCCAAAAACATTCAGTACTTC
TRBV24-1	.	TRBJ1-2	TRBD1	CATSDQGQGNGYTF	TGTGCCACCAGTGATCAGGGACAGGGGAATGGCTACACCTTC
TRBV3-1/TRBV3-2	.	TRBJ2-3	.	CASSQEASVPSTDTQYF	TGTGCCAGCAGCCAAGAGGCTAGCGTACCTAGCACAGATACGCAGTATTTT
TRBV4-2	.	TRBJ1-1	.	CASSQEWAMNTEAFF	TGTGCCAGCAGCCAAGAGTGGGCCATGAACACTGAAGCTTTCTTT
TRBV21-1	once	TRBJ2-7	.	CASSKGQEEQYF	TGTGCCAGCAGCAAAGGCCAGGAAGAGCAGTACTTC
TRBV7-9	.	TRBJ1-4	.	CASSPRRGGEKLFF	TGTGCCAGCAGCCCCAGACGGGGGGGCGAAAAACTGTTTTTT
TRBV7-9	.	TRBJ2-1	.	CASSKLAVNNEQFF	TGTGCCAGCAGCAAACTAGCTGTCAACAATGAGCAGTTCTTC
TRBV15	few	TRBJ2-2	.	CATSRDRGNTGELFF	TGTGCCACCAGCAGAGATCGGGGAAACACCGGGGAGCTGTTTTTT
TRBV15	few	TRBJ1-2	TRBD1	CATSRDAGTGIVAYGYTF	TGTGCCACCAGCAGAGACGCCGGGACAGGGATCGTCGCCTATGGCTACACCTTC
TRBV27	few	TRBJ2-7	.	CASRTDTTYEQYF	TGTGCCAGCAGGACGGACACCACCTACGAGCAGTACTTC
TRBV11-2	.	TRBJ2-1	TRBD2	CASSVGGSGRSQFF	TGTGCCAGCAGCGTAGGCGGTAGCGGGAGAAGTCAGTTCTTC
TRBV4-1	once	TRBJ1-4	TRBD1	CASSPGQGNEKLFF	TGCGCCAGCAGCCCGGGACAGGGTAATGAAAAACTGTTTTTT
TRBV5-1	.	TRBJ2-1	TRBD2	CASSLGVLAGGPSSYNEQFF	TGCGCCAGCAGCTTGGGAGTACTAGCGGGAGGGCCCAGCTCCTACAATGAGCAGTTCTTC
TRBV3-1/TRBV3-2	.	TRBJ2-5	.	CASSQRGAGQQETQYF	TGTGCCAGCAGCCAAAGGGGAGCTGGACAGCAAGAGACCCAGTACTTC
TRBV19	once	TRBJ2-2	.	CASSISVNTGELFF	TGTGCCAGTAGTATCTCGGTGAACACCGGGGAGCTGTTTTTT
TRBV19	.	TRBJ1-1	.	CASSGGTTEAFF	TGTGCCAGTAGTGGGGGGACCACTGAAGCTTTCTTT
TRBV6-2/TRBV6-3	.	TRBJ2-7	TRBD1	CASSQITGTGPYEQYF	TGTGCCAGCAGTCAGATTACCGGGACAGGGCCCTACGAGCAGTACTTC
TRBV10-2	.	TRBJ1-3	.	CASSETGYLGNTIYF	TGCGCCAGCAGTGAGACAGGCTACCTCGGAAACACCATATATTTT
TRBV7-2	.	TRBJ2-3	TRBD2	CASSATSAYTDTQYF	TGTGCCAGCAGCGCGACTAGCGCCTACACAGATACGCAGTATTTT
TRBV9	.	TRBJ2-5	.	CASSVGVAPGETQYF	TGTGCCAGCAGCGTAGGAGTAGCGCCGGGGGAGACCCAGTACTTC
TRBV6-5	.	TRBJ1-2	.	CASRDRISDGYTF	TGTGCCAGCAGAGACAGAATAAGTGATGGCTACACCTTC
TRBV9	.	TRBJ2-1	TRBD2	CASSAGLESYNEQFF	TGTGCCAGCAGCGCGGGACTAGAGTCCTACAATGAGCAGTTCTTC
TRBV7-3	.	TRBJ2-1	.	CASSPRGGSGEQFF	TGTGCCAGCAGTCCTCGAGGGGGATCTGGTGAGCAGTTCTTC
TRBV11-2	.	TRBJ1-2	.	CASQAGEGWGYTF	TGTGCCAGCCAAGCAGGGGAGGGATGGGGCTACACCTTC
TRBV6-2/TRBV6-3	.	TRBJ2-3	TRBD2	CASSLRKAGGRTDTQYF	TGTGCCAGCAGTTTGCGAAAAGCGGGAGGGCGGACAGATACGCAGTATTTT
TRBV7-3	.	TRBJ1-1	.	CASSFSGNTEAFF	TGTGCCAGCAGCTTCAGTGGTAACACTGAAGCTTTCTTT
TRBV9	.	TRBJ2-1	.	CASSGSADPGSEQFF	TGTGCCAGCAGCGGGTCAGCGGATCCGGGAAGTGAGCAGTTCTTC
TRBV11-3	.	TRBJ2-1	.	CASSFRGEQFF	TGTGCCAGCAGCTTCAGGGGTGAGCAGTTCTTC
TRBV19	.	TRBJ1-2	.	CASSPYGGEGYGYTF	TGTGCCAGTAGTCCGTATGGAGGGGAGGGCTATGGCTACACCTTC
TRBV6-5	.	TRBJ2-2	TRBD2	CASRGLAGGTGELFF	TGTGCCAGCAGGGGACTAGCGGGAGGAACCGGGGAGCTGTTTTTT
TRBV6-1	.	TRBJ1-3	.	CASSEQGRSGNTIYF	TGTGCCAGCAGTGAGCAGGGGCGCTCTGGAAACACCATATATTTT
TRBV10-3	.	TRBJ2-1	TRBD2	CATGLPLINEQFF	TGTGCCACGGGACTACCACTTATAAATGAGCAGTTCTTC
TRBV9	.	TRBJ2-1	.	CASSVDSEQFF	TGTGCCAGCAGCGTAGATAGTGAGCAGTTCTTC
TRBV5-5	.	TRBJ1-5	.	CASSLTAYSNQPQHF	TGTGCCAGCAGCTTGACAGCTTATAGCAATCAGCCCCAGCATTTT
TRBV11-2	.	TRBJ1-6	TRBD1	CASSRGQGRSPLHF	TGTGCCAGCAGCCGTGGACAGGGGAGATCACCCCTCCACTTT
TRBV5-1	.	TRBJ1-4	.	CASSLTQYGEKLFF	TGCGCCAGCAGCTTGACACAGTACGGTGAAAAACTGTTTTTT
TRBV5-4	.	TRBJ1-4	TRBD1	CASSSPGQGNEKLFF	TGTGCCAGCAGCTCTCCGGGACAGGGAAACGAAAAACTGTTTTTT
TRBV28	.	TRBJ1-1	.	CASSLGASGNTEAFF	TGTGCCAGCAGTTTGGGAGCCTCTGGAAACACTGAAGCTTTCTTT
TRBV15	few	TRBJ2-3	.	CATSRVRQDPTDTQYF	TGTGCCACCAGCAGAGTACGACAGGACCCCACAGATACGCAGTATTTT
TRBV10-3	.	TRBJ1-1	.	CAISEGESNTEAFF	TGTGCCATCAGTGAAGGGGAAAGTAACACTGAAGCTTTCTTT
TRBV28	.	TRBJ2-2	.	CASSLILGQGGELFF	TGTGCCAGCAGTTTAATCCTAGGCCAGGGCGGGGAGCTGTTTTTT
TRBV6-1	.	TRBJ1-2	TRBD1	CASSDRDRVVYGYTF	TGTGCCAGCAGTGACCGGGACAGGGTAGTGTATGGCTACACCTTC